Listed here are 10 T cell receptor beta chains from one sample, sequenced in a study of technical replicates of blood from several donors. Measured with immunoSEQ multiplex PCR; TCRdb has only the in-frame clones, and not every one. This sample has tens of thousands of clones; over 95% occur once, and the top ten carry less than 0.25%. Source material: T cells isolated from PBMCs. Every receptor here comes from a human donor in good health.

The rearrangement links TRBV14 to TRBJ2-7; 7 bases are a match to TRBD2. The V gene end was trimmed by 3 bases and the J gene end by 4 bases; junction bases not matched to a gene: 15. The CDR3 contains 17 residues. Germline V gives CDR1 SGHDN, CDR2 FVKESK. CDR3 in DNA: TGTGCCAGCAGCCAGATGATTTTTGGCGGGAGAGGATACGAGCAGTACTTC. Its protein is CASSQMIFGGRGYEQYF.

This clone appeared a single time. CDR3 region: CASSLWGDYLSSYEQYF. In nucleotides, the CDR3 is TGTGCCAGCAGCTTGTGGGGGGACTATCTAAGCTCCTACGAGCAGTACTTC. The chain combines TRBV5-4 with TRBJ2-7; 7 positions agree with TRBD2. The CDR3 sequence is 17 residues long. V trimming: 1 base; J trimming: 0 bases; junction bases outside the gene matches: 10. From germline, CDR1 is SGHNT and CDR2 YYREEE (reference sequence).

The J gene is TRBJ2-7, the V gene TRBV6-5, with 11 bases fitting TRBD2. The CDR3 has 11 amino acids. J gave up 12 bases and V 6 bases, and 4 bases lay outside the gene matches. Germline CDR1 is MNHEY and CDR2 is SVGAGI. This chain's CDR3 is CASRTSGSLYF. The DNA for the CDR3 is TGTGCCAGCAGAACTAGCGGGAGTCTGTACTTC.

This clone was picked up one time. This rearrangement joins TRBV7-8 to TRBJ2-7; D possibly corresponds to TRBD1 (5 bases). Trimming left V 3 bases short and J 0 bases short, with 12 bases between. CDR1 is SGHVS, CDR2 FQNEAQ, per germline. CDR3 length: 15 amino acids. The CDR3 spells CASSLAVGASYEQYF. In DNA form, the CDR3 reads TGTGCCAGCAGCTTGGCCGTTGGGGCCTCCTACGAGCAGTACTTC.

V and J are TRBV30 and TRBJ1-2, with TRBD1 identical over 9 bases. CDR1 is GTSNPN and CDR2 is SVGIG in the germline V gene (reference sequence). Trimming removed 5 bases from V and 7 bases from J; junction bases left unmatched: 11. CDR3 length equals 14 residues. In DNA, the CDR3 is TGTGCCTGGGTGGCACAGGGGGCGGAAGGTGGCTACACCTTC. Encoded protein: CAWVAQGAEGGYTF.

CDR3 sequence reads: CASSLGLADFNEQFF. The CDR3 DNA reads TGCGCCAGCAGCTTGGGACTAGCGGATTTTAATGAGCAGTTCTTC. The V gene is TRBV5-1, the J gene TRBJ2-1; 9 nucleotides line up with TRBD2. Germline lookup yields CDR1 SGHRS and CDR2 YFSETQ. The CDR3 contains 15 residues. The V gene end was trimmed by 0 bases and the J gene end by 7 bases; junction bases not matched to a gene: 5.

The chain is built from TRBV4-2 and TRBJ2-7, with TRBD2 identical over 7 bases. The CDR3 is made up of 14 amino acids. V shed 4 bases, J shed 13 bases, and the junction held 16 bases outside the gene matches. CDR1 LGHNA and CDR2 YNFKEQ come from the germline V gene. The CDR3, as DNA: TGTGCCAGCAGCCCCAGCGGGCTAGCGGAAGTTTTATACTTC. Translating gives CASSPSGLAEVLYF.

CDR3 residues: CASSLTASYNEQFF. The CDR3 DNA follows: TGTGCCAGCAGCTTGACTGCCTCCTACAATGAGCAGTTCTTC. The gene calls are TRBV5-6 and TRBJ2-1, with D uncertain. CDR1 is SGHDT, CDR2 YYEEEE, per germline. The CDR3 is made up of 14 amino acids. V was cut by 1 base and J by 0 bases, with 5 bases left in between.

This chain joins TRBV7-6 and TRBJ1-1, with unresolved D. Trimming shortened V by 2 bases and J by 1 base, and 5 bases separated the two germline ends. This CDR3 comprises 13 residues. Germline lookup yields CDR1 SGHVS and CDR2 FNYEAQ. In DNA, the CDR3 is TGTGCCAGCAGCTTAAACGGGAACACTGAAGCTTTCTTT. Protein product: CASSLNGNTEAFF.

V usage is TRBV11-2 and J usage is TRBJ1-1; tentative D call: TRBD1 (5 bases). The CDR3 sequence is 13 residues long. CDR1 is SGHAT and CDR2 is FQNNGV in the germline V gene. V was trimmed by 5 bases and J by 1 base, leaving 8 bases between them. DNA of the CDR3: TGTGCCAGCAGCATTACAGGGAACACTGAAGCTTTCTTT. Its translation is CASSITGNTEAFF.